This TCR beta chain emerged from a study of blood T cell repertoires in COVID-19. This CDR3 comprises 14 residues. Germline V CDR1 and CDR2: MDHEN, SYDVKM. V lost 1 base and J 5 bases, leaving 11 bases between the germline ends. TCRdb's table, derived via immunoSEQ multiplex PCR, lists solely in-frame clones and lacks some. The table lists over 200,000 clones, 80% of them singletons. This clone has just a few counts. The source of this sequence is a human donor in a cohort sampled during active COVID-19. The J gene is TRBJ1-1, the V gene TRBV28; D remains ambiguous. Input material: peripheral blood. The CDR3 here is CASSLFGSGTEAFF. CDR3 in DNA: TGTGCCAGCAGTTTATTTGGGTCGGGGACTGAAGCTTTCTTT.